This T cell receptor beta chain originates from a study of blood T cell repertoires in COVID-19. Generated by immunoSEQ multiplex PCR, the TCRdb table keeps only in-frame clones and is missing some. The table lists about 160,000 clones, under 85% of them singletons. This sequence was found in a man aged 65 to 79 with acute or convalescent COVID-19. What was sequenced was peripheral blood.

CDR3 nucleotide sequence: TGCGCCAGCAGCAGTTACAGGGGGGGCAACTCTGGAAACACCATATATTTT. Its protein product is CASSSYRGGNSGNTIYF. V gene TRBV5-1 combines with J gene TRBJ1-3, with TRBD1 matching 8 bases. Germline trimming cut 4 bases from V and 0 bases from J; bases unmatched to any gene: 9. Per the germline V gene, CDR1 is SGHRS and CDR2 is YFSETQ. CDR3 size: 17 residues. Complete variable domain (other parts from reference TRBV5-1 and TRBJ1-3): KAGVTQTPRYLIKTRGQQVTLSCSPISGHRSVSWYQQTPGQGLQFLFEYFSETQRNKGNFPGRFSGRQFSNSRSEMNVSTLELGDSALYLCASSSYRGGNSGNTIYFGEGSWLTVV.